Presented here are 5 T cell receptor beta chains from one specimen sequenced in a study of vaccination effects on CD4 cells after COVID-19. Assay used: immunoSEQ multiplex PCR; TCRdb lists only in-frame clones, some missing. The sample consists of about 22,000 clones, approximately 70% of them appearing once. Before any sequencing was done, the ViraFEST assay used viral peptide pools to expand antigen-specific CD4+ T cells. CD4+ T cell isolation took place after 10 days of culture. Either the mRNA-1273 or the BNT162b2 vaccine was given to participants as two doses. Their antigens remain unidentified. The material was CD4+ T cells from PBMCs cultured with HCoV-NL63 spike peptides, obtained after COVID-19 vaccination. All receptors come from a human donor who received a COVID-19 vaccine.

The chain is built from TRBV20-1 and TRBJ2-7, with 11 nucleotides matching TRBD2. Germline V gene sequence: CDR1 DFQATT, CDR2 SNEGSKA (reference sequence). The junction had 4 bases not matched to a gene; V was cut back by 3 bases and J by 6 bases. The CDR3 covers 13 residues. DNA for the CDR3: TGCAGTGCTAGTTTAGCGGGAGGGCCCGAGCAGTACTTC. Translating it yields CSASLAGGPEQYF.

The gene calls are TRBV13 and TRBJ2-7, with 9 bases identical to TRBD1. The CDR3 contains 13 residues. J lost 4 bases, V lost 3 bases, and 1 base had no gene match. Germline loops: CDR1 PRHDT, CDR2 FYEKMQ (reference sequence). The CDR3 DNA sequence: TGTGCCAGCAGCTTGGGACAGGGTTACGAGCAGTACTTC. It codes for CASSLGQGYEQYF.

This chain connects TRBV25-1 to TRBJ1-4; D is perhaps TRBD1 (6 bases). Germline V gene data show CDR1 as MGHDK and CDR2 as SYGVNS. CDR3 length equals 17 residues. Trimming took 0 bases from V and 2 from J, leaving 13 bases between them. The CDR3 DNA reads TGTGCCAGCAGTGAATATGGGCGGGGGCCTACTAATGAAAAACTGTTTTTT. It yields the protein CASSEYGRGPTNEKLFF.

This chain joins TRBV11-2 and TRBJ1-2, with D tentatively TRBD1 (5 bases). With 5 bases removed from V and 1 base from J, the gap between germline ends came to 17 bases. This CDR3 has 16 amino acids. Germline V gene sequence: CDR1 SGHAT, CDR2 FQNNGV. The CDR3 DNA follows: TGTGCCAGCAGCAAGCAAATGGGGCCTTTTAACTATGGCTACACCTTC. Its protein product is CASSKQMGPFNYGYTF.

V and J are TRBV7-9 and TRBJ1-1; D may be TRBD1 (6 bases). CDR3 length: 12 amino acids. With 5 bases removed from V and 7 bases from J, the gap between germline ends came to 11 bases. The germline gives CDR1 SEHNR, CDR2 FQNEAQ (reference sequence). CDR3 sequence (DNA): TGTGCCAGCAGCCGCCGACAGGATGAAGCTTTCTTT. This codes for CASSRRQDEAFF.